This T cell receptor beta chain emerged from a study of cytomegalovirus exposure and HLA in healthy donors. The CDR3 is 14 amino acids. Germline CDR1 SQVTM, CDR2 ANQGSEA. Trimming removed 7 bases from V and 0 bases from J; junction bases left unmatched: 2. The donors were in the roughly 130-subject validation cohort, distinct from the approximately 670-subject first cohort. A word on this clone: Its target is not known.

Only in-frame clones appear in the TCRdb table, and some are missing; sequencing was by immunoSEQ multiplex PCR. The sample has approximately 270,000 clones, approximately 84% seen once; the top ten hold more than 10%. Whole-study findings and limits: Reportedly, diagnosis of cytomegalovirus status by the classifier showed high specificity and sensitivity. Roughly 170 TCR beta chains were listed as cytomegalovirus-associated.

This sequence was found in a man between 18 and 29 years old in good health and CMV-seropositive. Material: PBMCs. The chain couples TRBV29-1 to TRBJ1-4; TRBD1 matches at 10 bases. The CDR3 region is CSAGTGATNEKLFF. CDR3 nucleotides: TGCAGCGCCGGGACAGGGGCAACTAATGAAAAACTGTTTTTT.